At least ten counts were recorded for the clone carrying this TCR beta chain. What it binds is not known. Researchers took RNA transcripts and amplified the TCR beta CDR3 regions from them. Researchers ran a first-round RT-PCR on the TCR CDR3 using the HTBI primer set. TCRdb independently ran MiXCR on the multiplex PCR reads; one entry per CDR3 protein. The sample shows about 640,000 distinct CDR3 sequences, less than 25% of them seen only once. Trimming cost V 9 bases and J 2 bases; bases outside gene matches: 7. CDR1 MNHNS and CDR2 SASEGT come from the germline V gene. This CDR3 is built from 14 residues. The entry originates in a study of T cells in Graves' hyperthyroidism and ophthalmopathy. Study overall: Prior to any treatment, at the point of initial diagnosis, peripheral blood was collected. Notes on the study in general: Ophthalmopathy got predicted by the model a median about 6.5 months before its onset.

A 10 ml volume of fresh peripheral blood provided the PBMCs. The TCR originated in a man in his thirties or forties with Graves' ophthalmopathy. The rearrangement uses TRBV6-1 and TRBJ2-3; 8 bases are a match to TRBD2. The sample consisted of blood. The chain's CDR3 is CASKIAGPTDTQYF. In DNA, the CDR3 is TGTGCCAGTAAGATAGCGGGACCCACAGATACGCAGTATTTT.